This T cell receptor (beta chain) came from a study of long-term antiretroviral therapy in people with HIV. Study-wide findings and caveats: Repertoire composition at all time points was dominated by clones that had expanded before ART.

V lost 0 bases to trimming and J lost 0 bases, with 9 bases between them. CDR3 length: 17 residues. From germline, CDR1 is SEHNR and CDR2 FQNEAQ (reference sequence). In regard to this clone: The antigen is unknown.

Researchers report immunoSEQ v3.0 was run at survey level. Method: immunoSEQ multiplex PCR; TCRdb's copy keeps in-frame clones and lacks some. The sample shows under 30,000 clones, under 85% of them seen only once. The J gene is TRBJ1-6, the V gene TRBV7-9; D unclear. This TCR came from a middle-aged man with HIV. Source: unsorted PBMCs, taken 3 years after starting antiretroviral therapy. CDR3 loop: CASSLAGLSSYNSPLHF. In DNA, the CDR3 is TGTGCCAGCAGCTTAGCCGGGCTCAGCTCCTATAATTCACCCCTCCACTTT.